Sequencing of this T cell receptor (beta chain) was carried out in a study of shared clonotypes between healthy human individuals (TCRdb year 2020). Broadly, across the study: A few men and two women, aged 18 to 49 years, made up the cohort. Per donor, three plates each were used for CD4 naive and CD4 memory, two for CD8 naive, and one for CD8 memory. Blood TCR repertoires of about five healthy adults were deeply sequenced to estimate repertoire size and the extent of clonotype sharing between individuals. Libraries were prepared and TCR repertoires were sequenced by different laboratories using diverse techniques, in order to increase sequencing depth and limit assay-specific biases. Between about 0.8 and 9 billion PBMCs per donor were obtained by leukapheresis. What the research found in general, with its limitations: Sharing across a few donors was observed for approximately 4.6% of naive CD4, over 3% of naive CD8, 2.3% of memory CD4, and less than 0.45% of memory CD8 clonotypes. Because the study included only a small number of donors, the genetic and exposure-history diversity represented was limited. Even with the large sequencing depth, rarefaction of the sorted-subset datasets indicated that sequencing was incomplete. Sampling was limited to blood, and TCR repertoires in tissue likely differ from TCR repertoires in blood. Pairwise subsampling indicated that sequencing depth was expected to affect the degree of clonotype sharing among donors. Clonotypes shared by all four sorted-subset donors showed higher generation probabilities than non-shared clonotypes. Naive subsets generally had larger estimated clonotype richness than memory subsets did.

TCR CDR3 regions were amplified from genomic DNA by multiplex PCR using the deep immunoSEQ assay. Extracted genomic DNA from each cell subset was spread evenly across all wells of several immunoSEQ 96-well plates, with each plate serving as a replicate. Each replicate PCR for sorted subsets received about 180 ng genomic DNA, equal to about 30,000 T cell genomes. The purified libraries were quantified using a Qubit 3.0 fluorometer, sized with a Bioanalyzer 2100, and then quantified again using the KAPA Library Quantification kit. A separate single-read 150-cycle Illumina NextSeq 550 flow cell was used to sequence each immunoSEQ 96-well plate. The original pipeline was this. Because only junctional sequences without quality scores were contained in the immunoSEQ output, filtering matching that applied to full-length reads could not be performed. Sequences were annotated with PyIR, a Python wrapper for IgBLAST v1.9, using IMGT germline references to assign V/J genes and CDR3. Any read was removed if the V/J assignment was weak (E-value above 1e-6), the CDR3 was missing, or the read contained stop codons, out-of-frame junctions, or ambiguous translated residues. V3J clonotypes were defined as sequences sharing an identical inferred V gene, J gene, and CDR3 amino acid sequence. To compute the percentage overlap between repertoires, the number of shared unique clonotypes was divided by the size of the smaller repertoire. Repertoire richness was assessed with RTK rarefaction, the Chao1 estimator, and Recon v2.1 estimates of unobserved clonotypes. Generation probabilities were computed with OLGA for all TCRbeta clonotypes obtained by the gDNA method from four donors. TCRdb's version of the immuneACCESS table is confined to in-frame rearrangements and falls short of the full clone set. An unresolved V gene accounts for under half of the shortfall where checked; the remainder is of unknown origin. V, J and clone size reflect that table, while D and trimming were determined from the DNA. For this sample there are approximately 100,000 clones; under 70% appear just once. Together, the top ten hold about 45% of the sample.

To note about this clone: Its antigen is still unknown. Within one base of it there is no much larger clone, and no base qualities were kept. The sample carries other DNA sequences with the same CDR3.

Healthy HIV-negative adults with no recently reported acute infections or vaccinations were included as donors. All donors were Caucasian adults living in Nashville, Tennessee, USA. CD8 memory samples consisted of magnetically selected CD45RO+ cells combined with CCR7-negative CD45RA+ effector memory (TemRA) cells. After blood collection by leukapheresis, PBMCs were isolated using Ficoll-Histopaque density gradient centrifugation and then cryopreserved in the vapor phase of liquid nitrogen. Purity and quantity of every magnetically sorted T cell population were checked by analytical flow cytometry. From each sorted fraction, genomic DNA was isolated and quantified by UV absorbance on a Nanodrop 2000c. The source material was memory CD8+ T cells sorted from blood. The cell subset or site label on this specimen signifies: CD45RO+ cells pooled with CCR7-negative TemRA cells. The clonotype originates from a young man in good health.

The nucleotides are TGTGCCAGCAGTGGCCTTAGCTACGAGCAGTACTTC. Protein translation: CASSGLSYEQYF. This chain joins TRBV28 to TRBJ2-7; no D gene call is confident. Trimming takes 5 bases from V and 3 bases from J, and the germline ends sit 8 bases apart. The CDR3 runs 12 residues from the cysteine to the phenylalanine. Left in the record is the CDR3 DNA by itself, 36 bases read in frame from the first base. In the germline V gene, CDR1 corresponds to MDHEN and CDR2 to SYDVKM.